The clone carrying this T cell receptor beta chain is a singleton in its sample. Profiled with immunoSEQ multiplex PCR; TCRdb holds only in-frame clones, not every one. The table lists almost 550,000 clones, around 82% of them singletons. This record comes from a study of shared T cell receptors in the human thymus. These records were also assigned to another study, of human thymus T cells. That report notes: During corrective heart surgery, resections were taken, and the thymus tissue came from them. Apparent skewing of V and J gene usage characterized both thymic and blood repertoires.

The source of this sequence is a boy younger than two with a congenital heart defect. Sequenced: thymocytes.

CDR3: CAITTASGRGNEQFF. The CDR3 DNA follows: TGTGCCATCACAACTGCTAGCGGGAGGGGCAATGAGCAGTTCTTC. J is TRBJ2-1 and V is TRBV10-3, with TRBD2 matching 12 bases. The V and J ends lost 7 bases and 6 bases, in that order; junction bases with no gene match: 7. CDR1 is ENHRY, CDR2 SYGVKD, per germline. The CDR3 is 15 amino acids.